The rows below give T cell receptor beta chains drawn from one sample of a study of technical replicates of blood from a handful of donors. Sequencing was performed with immunoSEQ multiplex PCR; in TCRdb, only in-frame clones are kept and a portion is missing. Altogether about 100,000 clones are present, approximately 95% being singletons, with the ten largest covering roughly 0.33%. Material: T cells isolated from PBMCs. Receptor source: a human donor in good health. The conserved cysteine and the conserved F or W are not part of the CDR3 here. Fields, in order: V gene, J gene, CDR3 length, CDR3 protein.

v_call: TRBV25-1
j_call: TRBJ2-3
cdr3_length: 12
cdr3_aa: ASSEYISTDTQY

v_call: TRBV7-9
j_call: TRBJ1-3
cdr3_length: 15
cdr3_aa: ASSLSSGGHSGNTIY

v_call: TRBV4-3
j_call: TRBJ1-1
cdr3_length: 17
cdr3_aa: ASSQKVRQGANRDTEAF

v_call: TRBV28
j_call: TRBJ2-7
cdr3_length: 10
cdr3_aa: ASSLALYEQY

v_call: TRBV13
j_call: TRBJ2-3
cdr3_length: 12
cdr3_aa: ASSLDTGPDTQY

v_call: TRBV12-5
j_call: TRBJ2-2
cdr3_length: 12
cdr3_aa: ASGPGQWTGELF

v_call: TRBV4-2
j_call: TRBJ1-1
cdr3_length: 14
cdr3_aa: ASSQVARGEVTEAF

v_call: TRBV19
j_call: TRBJ1-4
cdr3_length: 13
cdr3_aa: ASSRNGQDNEKLF

v_call: TRBV5-1
j_call: TRBJ1-2
cdr3_length: 11
cdr3_aa: ASSSDSNYGYT

v_call: TRBV6-5
j_call: TRBJ2-5
cdr3_length: 12
cdr3_aa: ASSYNGVQETQY

v_call: TRBV4-3
j_call: TRBJ2-3
cdr3_length: 13
cdr3_aa: ASSQYTGLGDTQY

v_call: TRBV9
j_call: TRBJ2-2
cdr3_length: 14
cdr3_aa: ASSPSGGGDTGELF

v_call: TRBV12-5
j_call: TRBJ2-2
cdr3_length: 13
cdr3_aa: ASGVDRRHTGELF

v_call: TRBV6-4
j_call: TRBJ2-3
cdr3_length: 13
cdr3_aa: ASSDSTGPTDTQY

v_call: TRBV14
j_call: TRBJ2-3
cdr3_length: 12
cdr3_aa: ASSPRTGADTQY

v_call: TRBV2
j_call: TRBJ1-1
cdr3_length: 11
cdr3_aa: ASSVAENTEAF

v_call: TRBV5-8
j_call: TRBJ1-1
cdr3_length: 8
cdr3_aa: ASSLIREF

v_call: TRBV5-8
j_call: TRBJ1-1
cdr3_length: 14
cdr3_aa: ASSLEGTGLGTEAF

v_call: TRBV5-6
j_call: TRBJ1-5
cdr3_length: 12
cdr3_aa: ASSLGQGGQPQH

v_call: TRBV5-1
j_call: TRBJ2-1
cdr3_length: 12
cdr3_aa: ASSRSGTSHEQF

v_call: TRBV21-1
j_call: TRBJ1-3
cdr3_length: 13
cdr3_aa: ASKRGRGSGNTIY

v_call: TRBV28
j_call: TRBJ2-4
cdr3_length: 13
cdr3_aa: ASSSPQGPKNIQY

v_call: TRBV7-3
j_call: TRBJ2-1
cdr3_length: 12
cdr3_aa: ASSLRLDGDEQF

v_call: TRBV7-8
j_call: TRBJ1-1
cdr3_length: 12
cdr3_aa: ASSEQGPNTEAF

v_call: TRBV14
j_call: TRBJ1-5
cdr3_length: 10
cdr3_aa: ASSQSNQPQH

v_call: TRBV5-1
j_call: TRBJ2-5
cdr3_length: 13
cdr3_aa: ASSHPTSGSETQY

v_call: TRBV27
j_call: TRBJ1-1
cdr3_length: 11
cdr3_aa: ASSFGGNTEAF

v_call: TRBV5-1
j_call: TRBJ2-3
cdr3_length: 14
cdr3_aa: ASTNSYGTGTDTQY

v_call: TRBV27
j_call: TRBJ2-1
cdr3_length: 10
cdr3_aa: ASSLVAGWQF

v_call: TRBV7-8
j_call: TRBJ1-5
cdr3_length: 12
cdr3_aa: ASSLVAGNQPQH

v_call: TRBV19
j_call: TRBJ2-4
cdr3_length: 10
cdr3_aa: ASSYQGNIQY

v_call: TRBV12-5
j_call: TRBJ1-5
cdr3_length: 10
cdr3_aa: ASGPGNQPQH

v_call: TRBV5-1
j_call: TRBJ2-7
cdr3_length: 11
cdr3_aa: ASGPETGYEQY

v_call: TRBV30
j_call: TRBJ1-4
cdr3_length: 12
cdr3_aa: AWSVEGLGEKLF

v_call: TRBV16
j_call: TRBJ1-1
cdr3_length: 13
cdr3_aa: ASSLNPGGNTEAF

v_call: TRBV2
j_call: TRBJ2-1
cdr3_length: 12
cdr3_aa: ASIQGASDNEQF

v_call: TRBV30
j_call: TRBJ2-7
cdr3_length: 13
cdr3_aa: AWSVSPLGEDEQY

v_call: TRBV5-6
j_call: TRBJ2-1
cdr3_length: 13
cdr3_aa: ASSLPGGVYNEQF

v_call: TRBV9
j_call: TRBJ2-1
cdr3_length: 12
cdr3_aa: ASQTSENYNEQF

v_call: TRBV29-1
j_call: TRBJ1-2
cdr3_length: 14
cdr3_aa: SAVTGEYSSNYGYT

v_call: TRBV5-4
j_call: TRBJ1-4
cdr3_length: 12
cdr3_aa: ASHDTDSDEKLF

v_call: TRBV5-8
j_call: TRBJ2-3
cdr3_length: 13
cdr3_aa: ASSLTTPSTDTQY

v_call: TRBV27
j_call: TRBJ2-7
cdr3_length: 14
cdr3_aa: ASSSSSGTVTYEQY

v_call: TRBV7-2
j_call: TRBJ1-5
cdr3_length: 10
cdr3_aa: ASRASNQPQH

v_call: TRBV6-1
j_call: TRBJ1-5
cdr3_length: 13
cdr3_aa: ASSDSGISNQPQH

v_call: TRBV9
j_call: TRBJ2-7
cdr3_length: 14
cdr3_aa: ASSPTGGLVSYEQY

v_call: TRBV6-5
j_call: TRBJ1-1
cdr3_length: 11
cdr3_aa: ASSYQGGTEAF

v_call: TRBV7-3
j_call: TRBJ1-1
cdr3_length: 12
cdr3_aa: ASSLNQGYTEAF

v_call: TRBV5-8
j_call: TRBJ2-1
cdr3_length: 15
cdr3_aa: ASSFRRLADSYNEQF

v_call: TRBV2
j_call: TRBJ2-5
cdr3_length: 11
cdr3_aa: ASSFTENPEQY

v_call: TRBV19
j_call: TRBJ2-7
cdr3_length: 13
cdr3_aa: ASSDLAGGFGEQY

v_call: TRBV7-2
j_call: TRBJ1-2
cdr3_length: 12
cdr3_aa: ASSFLGQGRGYT

v_call: TRBV11-3
j_call: TRBJ2-7
cdr3_length: 13
cdr3_aa: ASSLDRLVSYEQY

v_call: TRBV7-9
j_call: TRBJ2-5
cdr3_length: 12
cdr3_aa: ASSGRGGEETQY

v_call: TRBV9
j_call: TRBJ2-5
cdr3_length: 12
cdr3_aa: ASSDLAGQETQY

v_call: TRBV29-1
j_call: TRBJ2-7
cdr3_length: 12
cdr3_aa: SVVVLAGVGEQY

v_call: TRBV19
j_call: TRBJ1-5
cdr3_length: 11
cdr3_aa: ASSKNLNQPQH

v_call: TRBV28
j_call: TRBJ1-4
cdr3_length: 13
cdr3_aa: ASSSGTEGNEKLF

v_call: TRBV9
j_call: TRBJ1-5
cdr3_length: 13
cdr3_aa: ASVLWGTYNQPQH